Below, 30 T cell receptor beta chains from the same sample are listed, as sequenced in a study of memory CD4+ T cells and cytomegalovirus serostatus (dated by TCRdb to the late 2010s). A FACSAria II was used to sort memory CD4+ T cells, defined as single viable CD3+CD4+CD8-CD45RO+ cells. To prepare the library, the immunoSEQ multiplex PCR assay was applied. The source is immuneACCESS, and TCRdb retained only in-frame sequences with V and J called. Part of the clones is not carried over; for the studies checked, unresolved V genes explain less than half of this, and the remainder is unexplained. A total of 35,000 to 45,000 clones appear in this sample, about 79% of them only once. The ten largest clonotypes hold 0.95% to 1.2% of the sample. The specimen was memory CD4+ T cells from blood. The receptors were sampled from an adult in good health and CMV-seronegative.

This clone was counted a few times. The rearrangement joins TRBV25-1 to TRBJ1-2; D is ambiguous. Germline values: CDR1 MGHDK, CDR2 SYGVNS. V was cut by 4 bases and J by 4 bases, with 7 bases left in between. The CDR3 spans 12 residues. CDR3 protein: CASSASPYGYTF. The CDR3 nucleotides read TGTGCCAGCAGTGCCTCCCCCTATGGCTACACCTTC.

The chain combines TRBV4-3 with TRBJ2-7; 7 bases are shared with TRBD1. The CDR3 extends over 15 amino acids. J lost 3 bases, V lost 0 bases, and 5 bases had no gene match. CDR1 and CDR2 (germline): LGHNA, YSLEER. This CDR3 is CASSQDLTGDYEQYF. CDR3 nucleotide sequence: TGCGCCAGCAGCCAAGATCTAACAGGGGACTACGAGCAGTACTTC.

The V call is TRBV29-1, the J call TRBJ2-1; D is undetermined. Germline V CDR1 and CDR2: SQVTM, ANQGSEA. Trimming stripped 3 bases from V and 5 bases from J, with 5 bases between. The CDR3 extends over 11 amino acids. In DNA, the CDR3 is TGCAGCGTTGATGGAGACAATGAGCAGTTCTTC. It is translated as CSVDGDNEQFF.

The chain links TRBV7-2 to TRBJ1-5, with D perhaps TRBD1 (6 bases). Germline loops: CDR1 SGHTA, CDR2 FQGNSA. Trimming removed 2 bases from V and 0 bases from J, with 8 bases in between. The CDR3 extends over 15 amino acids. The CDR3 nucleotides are TGTGCCAGCAGCTTAATGGGGGCTAGCAATCAGCCCCAGCATTTT. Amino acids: CASSLMGASNQPQHF.

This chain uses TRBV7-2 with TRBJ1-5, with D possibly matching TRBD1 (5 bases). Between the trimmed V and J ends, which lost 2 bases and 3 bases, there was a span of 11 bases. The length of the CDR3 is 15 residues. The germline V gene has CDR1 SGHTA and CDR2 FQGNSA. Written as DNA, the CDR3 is TGTGCCAGCAGCTTAAGTAGGGGCTCCAATCAGCCCCAGCATTTT. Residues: CASSLSRGSNQPQHF.

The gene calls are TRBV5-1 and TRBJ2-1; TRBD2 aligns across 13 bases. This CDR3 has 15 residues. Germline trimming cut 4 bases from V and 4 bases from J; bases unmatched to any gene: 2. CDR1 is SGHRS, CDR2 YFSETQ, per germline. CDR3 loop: CASSKTSGGYNEQFF. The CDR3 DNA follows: TGCGCCAGCAGCAAGACTAGCGGGGGGTACAATGAGCAGTTCTTC.

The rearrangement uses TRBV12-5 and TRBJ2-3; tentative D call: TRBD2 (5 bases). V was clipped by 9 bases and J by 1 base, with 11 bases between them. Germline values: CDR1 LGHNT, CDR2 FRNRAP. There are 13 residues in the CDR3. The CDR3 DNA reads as TGTGCTAGCCTAACTAGTGGCACAGATACGCAGTATTTT. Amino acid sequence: CASLTSGTDTQYF.

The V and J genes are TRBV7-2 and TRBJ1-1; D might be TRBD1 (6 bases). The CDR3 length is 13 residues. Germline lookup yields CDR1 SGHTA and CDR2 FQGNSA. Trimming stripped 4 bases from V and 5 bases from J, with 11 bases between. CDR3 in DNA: TGTGCCAGCAGCTCTACAGGGCCTACTGAAGCTTTCTTT. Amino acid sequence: CASSSTGPTEAFF.

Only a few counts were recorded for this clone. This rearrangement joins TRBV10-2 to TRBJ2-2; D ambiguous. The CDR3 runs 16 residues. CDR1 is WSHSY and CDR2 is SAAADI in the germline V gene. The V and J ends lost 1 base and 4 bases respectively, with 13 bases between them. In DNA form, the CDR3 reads TGCGCCAGCAGTGAGTTGGGTGGGCGCTCCACCGGGGAGCTGTTTTTT. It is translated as CASSELGGRSTGELFF.

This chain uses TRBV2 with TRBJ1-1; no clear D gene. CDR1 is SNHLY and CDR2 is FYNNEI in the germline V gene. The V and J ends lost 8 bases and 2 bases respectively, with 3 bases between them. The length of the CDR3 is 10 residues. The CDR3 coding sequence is TGTGCCAGCTCCAACACTGAAGCTTTCTTT. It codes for CASSNTEAFF. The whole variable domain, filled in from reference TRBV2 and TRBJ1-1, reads EPEVTQTPSHQVTQMGQEVILRCVPISNHLYFYWYRQILGQKVEFLVSFYNNEISEKSEIFDDQFSVERPDGSNFTLKIRSTKLEDSAMYFCASSNTEAFFGQGTRLTVV.

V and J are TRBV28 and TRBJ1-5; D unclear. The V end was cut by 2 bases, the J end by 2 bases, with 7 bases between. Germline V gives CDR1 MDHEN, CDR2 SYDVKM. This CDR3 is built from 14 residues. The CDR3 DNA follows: TGTGCCAGCAGTTTAGGCGGGGGCAATCAGCCCCAGCATTTT. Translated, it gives CASSLGGGNQPQHF. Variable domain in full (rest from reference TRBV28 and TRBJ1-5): DVKVTQSSRYLVKRTGEKVFLECVQDMDHENMFWYRQDPGLGLRLIYFSYDVKMKEKGDIPEGYSVSREKKERFSLILESASTNQTSMYLCASSLGGGNQPQHFGDGTRLSIL.

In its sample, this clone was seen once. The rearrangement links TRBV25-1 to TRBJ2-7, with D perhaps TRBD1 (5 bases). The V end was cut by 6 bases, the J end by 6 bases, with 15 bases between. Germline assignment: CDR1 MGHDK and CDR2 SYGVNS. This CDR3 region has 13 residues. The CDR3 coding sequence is TGTGCCAGCAGCTTCAGGGATCGCAGCGAGCAGTACTTC. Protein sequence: CASSFRDRSEQYF.

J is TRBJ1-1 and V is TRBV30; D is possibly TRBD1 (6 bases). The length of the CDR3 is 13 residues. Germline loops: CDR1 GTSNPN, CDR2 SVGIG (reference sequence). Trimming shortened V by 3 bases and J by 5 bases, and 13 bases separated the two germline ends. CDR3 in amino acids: CAWRLGGRTEAFF. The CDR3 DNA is TGTGCCTGGAGGTTAGGGGGGAGAACTGAAGCTTTCTTT.

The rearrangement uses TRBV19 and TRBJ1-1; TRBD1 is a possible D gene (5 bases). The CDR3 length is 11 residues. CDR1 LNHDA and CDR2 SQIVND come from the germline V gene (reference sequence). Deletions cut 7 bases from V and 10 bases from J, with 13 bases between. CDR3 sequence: CASKVQGRAFF. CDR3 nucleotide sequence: TGTGCCAGTAAGGTTCAGGGTAGAGCTTTCTTT.

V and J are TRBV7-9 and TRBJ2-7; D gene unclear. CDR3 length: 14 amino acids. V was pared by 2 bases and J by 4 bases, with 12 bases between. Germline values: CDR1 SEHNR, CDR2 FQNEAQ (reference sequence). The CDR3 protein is CASSLSLSGYEQYF. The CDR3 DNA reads TGTGCCAGCAGCTTATCCCTCTCCGGTTACGAGCAGTACTTC.

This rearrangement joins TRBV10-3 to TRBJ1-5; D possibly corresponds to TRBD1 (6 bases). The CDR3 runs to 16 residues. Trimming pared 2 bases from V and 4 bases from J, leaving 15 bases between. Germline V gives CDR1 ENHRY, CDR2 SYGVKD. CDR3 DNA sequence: TGTGCCATCAGTGAGCAAATAGGGGGTACTAATCAGCCCCAGCATTTT. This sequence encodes CAISEQIGGTNQPQHF.

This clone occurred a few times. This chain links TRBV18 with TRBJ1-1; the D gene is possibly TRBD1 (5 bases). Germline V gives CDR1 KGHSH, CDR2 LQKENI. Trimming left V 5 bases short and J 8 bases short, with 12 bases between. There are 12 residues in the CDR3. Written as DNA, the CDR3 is TGTGCCAGCTCAAACTCACGGGACGAAGCTTTCTTT. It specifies CASSNSRDEAFF. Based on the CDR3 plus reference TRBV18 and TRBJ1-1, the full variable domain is NAGVMQNPRHLVRRRGQEARLRCSPMKGHSHVYWYRQLPEEGLKFMVYLQKENIIDESGMPKERFSAEFPKEGPSILRIQQVVRGDSAAYFCASSNSRDEAFFGQGTRLTVV.

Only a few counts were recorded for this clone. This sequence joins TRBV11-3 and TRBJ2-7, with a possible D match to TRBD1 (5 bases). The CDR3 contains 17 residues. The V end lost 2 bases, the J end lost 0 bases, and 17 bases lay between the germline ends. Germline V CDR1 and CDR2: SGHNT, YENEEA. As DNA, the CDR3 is TGTGCCAGCAGCTTACTGGGGATGGGGCGGAACTCCTACGAGCAGTACTTC. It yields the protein CASSLLGMGRNSYEQYF.

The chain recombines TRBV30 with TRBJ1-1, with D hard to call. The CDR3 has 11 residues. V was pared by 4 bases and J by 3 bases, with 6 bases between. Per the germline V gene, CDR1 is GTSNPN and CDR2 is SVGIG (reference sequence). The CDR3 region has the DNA TGTGCCTGGAAGGGAGACACTGAAGCTTTCTTT. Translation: CAWKGDTEAFF.

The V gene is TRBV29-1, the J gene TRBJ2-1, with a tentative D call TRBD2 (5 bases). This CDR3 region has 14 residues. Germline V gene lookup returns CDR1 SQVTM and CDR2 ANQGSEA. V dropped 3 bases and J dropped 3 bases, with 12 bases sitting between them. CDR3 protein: CSVDRRVSYNEQFF. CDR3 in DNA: TGCAGCGTTGATAGGCGGGTCAGCTACAATGAGCAGTTCTTC.

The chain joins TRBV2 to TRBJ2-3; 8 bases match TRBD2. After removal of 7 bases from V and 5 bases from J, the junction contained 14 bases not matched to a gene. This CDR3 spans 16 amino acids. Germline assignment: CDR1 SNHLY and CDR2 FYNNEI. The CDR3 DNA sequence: TGTGCCAGCACCTCGGGAGGGGCGATAGGCCGAGATACGCAGTATTTT. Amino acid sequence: CASTSGGAIGRDTQYF. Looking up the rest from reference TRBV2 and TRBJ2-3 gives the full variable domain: EPEVTQTPSHQVTQMGQEVILRCVPISNHLYFYWYRQILGQKVEFLVSFYNNEISEKSEIFDDQFSVERPDGSNFTLKIRSTKLEDSAMYFCASTSGGAIGRDTQYFGPGTRLTVL.

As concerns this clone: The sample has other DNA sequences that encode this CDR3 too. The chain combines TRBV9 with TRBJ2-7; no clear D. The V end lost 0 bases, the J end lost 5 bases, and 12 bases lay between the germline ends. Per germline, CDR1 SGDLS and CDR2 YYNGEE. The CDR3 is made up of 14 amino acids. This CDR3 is CASSVARQADEQYF. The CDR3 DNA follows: TGTGCCAGCAGCGTAGCAAGGCAGGCTGACGAGCAGTACTTC.

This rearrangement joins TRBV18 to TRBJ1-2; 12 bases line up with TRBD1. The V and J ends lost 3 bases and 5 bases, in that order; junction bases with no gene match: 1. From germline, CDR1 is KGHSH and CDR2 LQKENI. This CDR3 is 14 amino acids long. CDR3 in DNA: TGTGCCAGCTCACCGGGACAGGGGGCATATGGCTACACCTTC. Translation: CASSPGQGAYGYTF.

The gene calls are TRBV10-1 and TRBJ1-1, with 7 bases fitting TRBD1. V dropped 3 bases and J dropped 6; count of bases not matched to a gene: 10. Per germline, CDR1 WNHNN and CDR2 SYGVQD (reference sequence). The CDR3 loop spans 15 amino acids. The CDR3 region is CASSETRGGVPEAFF. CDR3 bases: TGCGCCAGCAGTGAAACCAGGGGGGGAGTCCCTGAAGCTTTCTTT.

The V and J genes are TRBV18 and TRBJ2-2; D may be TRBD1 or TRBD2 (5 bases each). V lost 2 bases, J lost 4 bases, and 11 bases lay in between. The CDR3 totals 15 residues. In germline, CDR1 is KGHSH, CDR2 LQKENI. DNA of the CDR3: TGTGCCAGCTCACCAGCCAGAGGGGTCACCGGGGAGCTGTTTTTT. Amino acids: CASSPARGVTGELFF.

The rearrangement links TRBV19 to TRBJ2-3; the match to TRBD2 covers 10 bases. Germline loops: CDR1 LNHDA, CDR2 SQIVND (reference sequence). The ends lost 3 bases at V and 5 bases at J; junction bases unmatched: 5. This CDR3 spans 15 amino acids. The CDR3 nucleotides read TGTGCCAGTAGTATGTGGATAGCGGGAGGAGATACGCAGTATTTT. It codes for CASSMWIAGGDTQYF.

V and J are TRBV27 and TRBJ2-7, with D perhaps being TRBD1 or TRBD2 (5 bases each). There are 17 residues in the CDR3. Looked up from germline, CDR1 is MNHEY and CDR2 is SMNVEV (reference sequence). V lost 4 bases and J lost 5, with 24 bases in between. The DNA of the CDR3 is TGTGCCAGCAGTTCCGTTGTTGGGAACCTTAGGGACCACGAGCAGTACTTC. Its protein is CASSSVVGNLRDHEQYF.

This chain's CDR3 is CASSADRTIYNEQFF. The CDR3 nucleotides read TGTGCCAGTAGTGCCGACAGGACAATCTACAATGAGCAGTTCTTC. This chain connects TRBV19 to TRBJ2-1; tentative D call: TRBD1 (6 bases). There are 15 residues in the CDR3. Germline-derived CDR1 and CDR2 are LNHDA and SQIVND (reference sequence). V was trimmed by 5 bases and J by 3 bases, leaving 14 bases between them.

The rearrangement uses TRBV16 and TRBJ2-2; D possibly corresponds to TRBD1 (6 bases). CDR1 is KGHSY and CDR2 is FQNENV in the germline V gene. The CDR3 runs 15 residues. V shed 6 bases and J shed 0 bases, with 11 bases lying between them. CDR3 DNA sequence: TGTGCCAGCAGTCTACAGGGAGCGAACACCGGGGAGCTGTTTTTT. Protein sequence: CASSLQGANTGELFF.

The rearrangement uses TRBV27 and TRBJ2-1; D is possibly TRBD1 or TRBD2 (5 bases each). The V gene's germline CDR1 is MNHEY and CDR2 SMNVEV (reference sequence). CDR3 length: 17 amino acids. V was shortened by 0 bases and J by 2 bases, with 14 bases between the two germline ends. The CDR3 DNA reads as TGTGCCAGCAGTTTATCGACCGGGACGCTAGCCTACAATGAGCAGTTCTTC. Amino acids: CASSLSTGTLAYNEQFF.